This T cell receptor (beta chain) was identified in a study of blood T cell repertoires in COVID-19. Study information: COVID-19 samples, acute and convalescent, were from the United States, Italy and Spain.

Study processing details: Amplified reference gene primers provided the basis for estimating nucleated cell counts. Repertoires were generated with immunoSEQ multiplex PCR, while TCRdb's copy carries only in-frame clones and drops some. That table is the source of V, J and clone size, and D and trimming were worked out from the DNA. The table shows around 320,000 clones, with more than 85% occurring only once. Before they entered the study, exposed participants had met a COVID-19 case within 2 weeks. The specimen sequenced was PBMCs or T cells enriched from blood (not recorded which). The sequence was collected from a woman between 25 and 40 years old who had been exposed to COVID-19.

The CDR3 sequence: CATSDGLAPAGGTGELFF. The CDR3 coding sequence is TGTGCCACCAGTGACGGACTAGCGCCGGCGGGGGGCACCGGGGAGCTGTTTTTT. This chain uses TRBV24-1 with TRBJ2-2; 9 bases agree with TRBD2. This CDR3 is built from 18 residues. The V and J ends lost 4 bases and 4 bases, in that order; junction bases with no gene match: 12. The V gene's germline CDR1 is KGHDR and CDR2 SFDVKD.